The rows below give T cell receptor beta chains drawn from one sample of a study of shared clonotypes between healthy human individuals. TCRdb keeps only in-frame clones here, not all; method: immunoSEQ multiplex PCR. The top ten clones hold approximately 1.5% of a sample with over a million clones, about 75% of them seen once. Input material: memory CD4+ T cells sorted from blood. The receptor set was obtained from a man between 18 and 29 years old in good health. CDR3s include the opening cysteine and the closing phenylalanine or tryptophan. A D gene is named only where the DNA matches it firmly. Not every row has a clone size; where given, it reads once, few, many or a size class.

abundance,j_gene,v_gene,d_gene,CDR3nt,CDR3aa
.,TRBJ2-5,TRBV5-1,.,TGCGCCAGCAACCGGGACGGGGGAAACGGGGAGACCCAGTACTTC,CASNRDGGNGETQYF
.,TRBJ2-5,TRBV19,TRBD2,TGTGCCAGTAGTACAGATAGCGGGAGCCAGGAGACCCAGTACTTC,CASSTDSGSQETQYF
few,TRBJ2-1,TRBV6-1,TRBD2,TGTGCCAGCACCAAAGCGGGAGCCTACAATGAGCAGTTCTTC,CASTKAGAYNEQFF
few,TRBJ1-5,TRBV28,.,TGTGCCAGCAGTTTAAACAGGCAGGGGCGACAGCCCCAGCATTTT,CASSLNRQGRQPQHF
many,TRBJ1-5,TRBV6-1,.,TGTGCCAGCAGTGAAACGCGGGTTAGCAATCAGCCCCAGCATTTT,CASSETRVSNQPQHF
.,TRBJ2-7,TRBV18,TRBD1,TGTGCCAGCTCACCGGGGACAGGGAGGGGGTACGAGCAGTACTTC,CASSPGTGRGYEQYF
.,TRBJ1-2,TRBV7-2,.,TGTGCCAGCAGCTTAGAGTCTGGGGCGGGGAACTATGGCTACACCTTC,CASSLESGAGNYGYTF
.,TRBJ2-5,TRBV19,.,TGTGCCAGTAGTCTGGGGGGACAGAATTACCAAGAGACCCAGTACTTC,CASSLGGQNYQETQYF
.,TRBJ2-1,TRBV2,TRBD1,TGTGCCAGCAGTCGCGGGACAGGGTCCTACAATGAGCAGTTCTTC,CASSRGTGSYNEQFF
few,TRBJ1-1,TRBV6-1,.,TGTGCCAGCAGTGAAGGCTACGGGACTGAAGCTTTCTTT,CASSEGYGTEAFF
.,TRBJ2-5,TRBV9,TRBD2,TGTGCCAGCAGCGTTGAGCCGGGGGGGCCGGAGACCCAGTACTTC,CASSVEPGGPETQYF
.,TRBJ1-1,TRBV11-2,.,TGTGCCAGCAGCCTCCGCGCGCAGCCCGTCTTT,CASSLRAQPVF
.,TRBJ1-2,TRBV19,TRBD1,TGTGCCAGTCTACCGGGACAGGGGGCCGGCTATGGCTACACCTTC,CASLPGQGAGYGYTF
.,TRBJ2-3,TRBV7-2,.,TGTGCCAGCAGTCGGATGACCCCCGGCACAGATACGCAGTATTTT,CASSRMTPGTDTQYF
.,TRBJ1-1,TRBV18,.,TGTGCCAGCTCACCCCTCCAGGGAGCCCAGAACACTGAAGCTTTCTTT,CASSPLQGAQNTEAFF
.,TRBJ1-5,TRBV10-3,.,TGTGCCATCAGTGATGACAGAAATCAGCCCCAGCATTTT,CAISDDRNQPQHF
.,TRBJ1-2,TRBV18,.,TGTGCCAGCTCACCAAGGTTAGGGCAGGATGGCTACACCTTC,CASSPRLGQDGYTF
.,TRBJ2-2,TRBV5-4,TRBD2,TGTGCCAGCAGCTTCTTGGGACTAGCCGGGGAGCTGTTTTTT,CASSFLGLAGELFF
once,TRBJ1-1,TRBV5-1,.,TGCGCCAGCAGCTTGGGAACATCCGGAGACACTGAAGCTTTCTTT,CASSLGTSGDTEAFF
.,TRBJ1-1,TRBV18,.,TGTGCCAGCTCACCCAACCGGGTCCCCACTGAAGCTTTCTTT,CASSPNRVPTEAFF
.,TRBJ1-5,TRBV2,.,TGTGCCAGCACCCCAACCACCAGGGAGGGCAATCAGCCCCAGCATTTT,CASTPTTREGNQPQHF
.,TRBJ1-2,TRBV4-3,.,TGCGCCAGCAGCCAAGATATGGCGGGGAGGCTCTTCGAGGGCTACACCTTC,CASSQDMAGRLFEGYTF
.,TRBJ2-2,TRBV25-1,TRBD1,TGTGCCAGCTCGACCGGGACAGCCCTCACCGGGGAGCTGTTTTTT,CASSTGTALTGELFF
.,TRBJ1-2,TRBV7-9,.,TGTGCCAGCAGCCCTATCAGGGGCGACTATGGCTACACCTTC,CASSPIRGDYGYTF
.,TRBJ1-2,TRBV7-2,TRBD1,TGTGCCAGCAGCCCAAACTCCCCCGGGACAGGGGGCGGCTACACCTTC,CASSPNSPGTGGGYTF
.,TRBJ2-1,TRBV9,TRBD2,TGTGCCAGCAGCGTTACTAGCGGGGGTCCATACAATGAGCAGTTCTTC,CASSVTSGGPYNEQFF
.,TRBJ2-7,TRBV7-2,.,TGTGCCAGCAGCTTAGAGGTTCCACCTTACGAGCAGTACTTC,CASSLEVPPYEQYF
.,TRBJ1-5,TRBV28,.,TGTGCCAGCAGTTTACGTCAGGGGACGGGGAAAGGTCAGCCCCAGCATTTT,CASSLRQGTGKGQPQHF
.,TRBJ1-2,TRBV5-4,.,TGTGCCAGCAGCTCTGTGGTCTATGGCTACACCTTC,CASSSVVYGYTF
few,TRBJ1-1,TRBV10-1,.,TGCGCCAGCAGTGAGGGACAGCGGACTGAAGCTTTCTTT,CASSEGQRTEAFF
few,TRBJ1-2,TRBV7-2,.,TGTGCCAGCAGCTTAGATTTCTGGGCTGGAGGCTACACCTTC,CASSLDFWAGGYTF
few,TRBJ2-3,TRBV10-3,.,TGTGCCATCAGTGGGGAGATAATCGCAGATACGCAGTATTTT,CAISGEIIADTQYF
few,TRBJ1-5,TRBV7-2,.,TGTGCCAGCAGCTCCTATGGACAGATCCAGCATTTT,CASSSYGQIQHF
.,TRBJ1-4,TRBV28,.,TGTGCCAGCAGTTTCTTTCGGGCAGCAGAAAAACTGTTTTTT,CASSFFRAAEKLFF
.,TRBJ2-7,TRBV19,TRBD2,TGTGCCAGTCAGGTGGCGGCGGGAGTGGAGGGCGAGCAGTACTTC,CASQVAAGVEGEQYF
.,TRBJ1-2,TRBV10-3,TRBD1,TGTGCCATCAGTGAAGCCGAAAGCCGGACAGGGGGCGGTGGCTACACCTTC,CAISEAESRTGGGGYTF
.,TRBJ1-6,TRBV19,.,TGTGCCAGTAGTATTGGCGGGGTTTCACATTCACCCCTCCACTTT,CASSIGGVSHSPLHF
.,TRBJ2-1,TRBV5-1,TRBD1,TGCGCCAGCAGCTTGGGACAGGGAGATGGCCAGCAGTTCTTC,CASSLGQGDGQQFF
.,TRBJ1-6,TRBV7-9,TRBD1,TGTGCCAGCAGCAGGGACAGCTATAATTCACCCCTCCACTTT,CASSRDSYNSPLHF
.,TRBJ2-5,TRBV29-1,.,TGCAACGTTGCACAGGGCAGAGAGACCCAGTACTTC,CNVAQGRETQYF
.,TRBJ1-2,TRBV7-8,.,TGTGCCAGCAGCCTAAAAGGGAAGTATGGCTACACCTTC,CASSLKGKYGYTF
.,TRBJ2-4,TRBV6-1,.,TGTGCCAGCAGTGAACAGCCTCTAGCCAAAAACATTCAGTACTTC,CASSEQPLAKNIQYF
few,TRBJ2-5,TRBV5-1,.,TGCGCCAGCAGCTTGAGGGAGACCCAGTACTTC,CASSLRETQYF
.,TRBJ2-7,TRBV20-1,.,TGCAGTGCTAGAGAAGTTTACGAGCAGTACTTC,CSAREVYEQYF
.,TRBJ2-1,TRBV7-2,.,TGTGCCAGCAGCACCAGACAGTACAATGAGCAGTTCTTC,CASSTRQYNEQFF
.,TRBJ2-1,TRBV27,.,TGTGCCAGCAGCCGGACAGCCATCTCCTACAATGAGCAGTTCTTC,CASSRTAISYNEQFF
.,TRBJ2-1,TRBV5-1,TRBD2,TGCGCCAGCAGAACTAGCGGGGGGAGCTACAATGAGCAGTTCTTC,CASRTSGGSYNEQFF
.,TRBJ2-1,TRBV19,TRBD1,TGTGCCAGTAGTATAGTATTGGGGGACAGCTCCTACAATGAGCAGTTCTTC,CASSIVLGDSSYNEQFF
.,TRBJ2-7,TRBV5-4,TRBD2,TGTGCCAGCAGCCTCAGCGGGAGCAGGGAGCAGTACTTC,CASSLSGSREQYF
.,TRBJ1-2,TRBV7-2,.,TGTGCCAGCAGCTTAAGGGGAGGGGAGAACTATGGCTACACCTTC,CASSLRGGENYGYTF
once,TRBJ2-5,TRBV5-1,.,TGCGCCAGCAGCTTGGCTCCCATGGGGGTTATGACGGAGGAGACCCAGTACTTC,CASSLAPMGVMTEETQYF
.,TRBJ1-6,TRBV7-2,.,TGTGCCAGCAGCCTCGGGACATCATCACCCCTCCACTTT,CASSLGTSSPLHF
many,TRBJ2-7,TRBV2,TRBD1,TGTGCCAGCGGGACAGCCTACGAGCAGTACTTC,CASGTAYEQYF
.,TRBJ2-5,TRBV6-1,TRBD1,TGTGCCAGCAGTGACCTTGCGACAGGGGGCCAAGAGACCCAGTACTTC,CASSDLATGGQETQYF
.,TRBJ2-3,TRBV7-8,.,TGTGCCAGCAGCTCGAATGGAGGTACGCAGTATTTT,CASSSNGGTQYF
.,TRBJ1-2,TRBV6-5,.,TGTGCCAGCAGTTACTCGCAGGAAAGAATGGGGTACACCTTC,CASSYSQERMGYTF
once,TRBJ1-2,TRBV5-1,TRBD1,TGCGCCAGCAGCTCGACAGGGGCACTGGATGGCTACACCTTC,CASSSTGALDGYTF
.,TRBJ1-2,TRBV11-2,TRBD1,TGTGCCAGCAGCTCCGATGGACAGGGGAGAGCCTATGGCTACACCTTC,CASSSDGQGRAYGYTF